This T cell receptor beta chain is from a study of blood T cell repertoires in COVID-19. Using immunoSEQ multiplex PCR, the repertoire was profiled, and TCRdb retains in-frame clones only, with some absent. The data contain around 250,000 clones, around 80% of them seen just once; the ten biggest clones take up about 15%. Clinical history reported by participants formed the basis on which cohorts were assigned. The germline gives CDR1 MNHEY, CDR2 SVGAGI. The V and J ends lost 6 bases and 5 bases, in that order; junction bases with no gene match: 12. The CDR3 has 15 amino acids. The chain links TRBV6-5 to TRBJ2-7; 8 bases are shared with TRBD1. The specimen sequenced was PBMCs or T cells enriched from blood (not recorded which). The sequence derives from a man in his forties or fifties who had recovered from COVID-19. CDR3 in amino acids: CASSFTGTGPHEQYF. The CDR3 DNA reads TGTGCCAGCAGCTTCACCGGGACAGGTCCACACGAGCAGTACTTC.